The next 8 T cell receptor beta chains were all read from a single sample in a study of CD8 T cells in Susac syndrome (dated 2019 in TCRdb). Receptor amplification or capture employed the immunoSEQ multiplex PCR assay. RNA was extracted with the RNeasy kit and about 0.5 to 1 ug was reverse transcribed using random hexamers. TCRdb itself trimmed the public reads at Q25 with fastp, ran MiXCR and retained productive beta chains. Here each entry gathers all rows of one CDR3 protein and keeps the most common genes and DNA. The sample table contains 95,000 to 150,000 distinct CDR3 sequences; only one count was recorded for 94% of them. The ten largest clones capture roughly 0.092% of the sample. Sequenced material: CD4+ T cells from PBMCs. The source is a human donor in good health.

The CDR3 nucleotides read TGTGCCAGCACCTCCCGTGGGGGGAGCGCCACCGGGGAGCTGTTTTTT. Encoded protein: CASTSRGGSATGELFF. The chain carries TRBV25-1 and TRBJ2-2; possible D gene TRBD2, 6 bases. Germline V CDR1 and CDR2: MGHDK, SYGVNS. This CDR3 is 16 amino acids long. Trimming cost V 7 bases and J 4 bases, with 19 bases left between them.

The chain recombines TRBV12-3 or TRBV12-4 with TRBJ1-2; D is unclear. V gave up 3 bases and J gave up 4 bases, with 9 bases separating them. The CDR3 length is 13 residues. DNA for the CDR3: TGTGCCAGCAGTTTTCAGGAGGGCTATGGCTACACCTTC. This codes for CASSFQEGYGYTF.

Comments on this clonotype: Compared with germline, one end of the junction differs, possibly owing to a read error. This chain connects TRBV20-1 to TRBJ2-5; the D gene could be TRBD1 or TRBD2 (5 bases each). Germline CDR1 and CDR2: DFQATT and SNEGSKA (reference sequence). This CDR3 has 12 residues. CDR3 protein: CSARDPGETQYF. The DNA for the CDR3 is TGCAGCGCTAGGGACCCTGGGGAGACCCAGTACTTC.

This chain links TRBV6-1 with TRBJ2-7, with TRBD1 matching over 8 bases. The CDR3 is made up of 14 amino acids. CDR1 is MNHNS, CDR2 SASEGT, per germline. The junction had 8 bases not matched to a gene; V was cut back by 5 bases and J by 5 bases. CDR3 region: CASSTGQGWDEQYF. In DNA form, the CDR3 reads TGTGCCAGCAGTACAGGACAGGGATGGGACGAGCAGTACTTC.

V gene TRBV4-1 combines with J gene TRBJ2-5; TRBD2 agrees at 12 bases. CDR1 and CDR2 (germline): MGHRA, YSYEKL. The CDR3 spans 17 residues. With 0 bases clipped from V and 5 bases from J, the junction kept 7 bases outside the gene matches. CDR3 sequence: CASSQEDGLAGSETQYF. CDR3 sequence (DNA): TGCGCCAGCAGCCAAGAAGACGGACTAGCGGGAAGTGAGACCCAGTACTTC.

This clonotype was counted once. This sequence joins TRBV7-9 and TRBJ2-5, with D maybe TRBD1 (6 bases). V lost 5 bases and J 2 bases, leaving 12 bases between the germline ends. The germline V gene has CDR1 SEHNR and CDR2 FQNEAQ (reference sequence). This CDR3 has 14 amino acids. CDR3 residues: CASSHTGLQETQYF. DNA for the CDR3: TGTGCCAGCAGCCACACAGGGCTTCAAGAGACCCAGTACTTC.

A single count supports this clonotype. This chain joins TRBV19 and TRBJ1-4, with TRBD1 matching 11 bases. Trimming took 7 bases from V and 7 from J; bases not matched to a gene: 5. Per germline, CDR1 LNHDA and CDR2 SQIVND (reference sequence). The CDR3 is 14 residues long. The DNA for the CDR3 is TGTGCCAGTACCCTGGACAGGGGGCGTGAAAAACTGTTTTTT. It codes for CASTLDRGREKLFF.

This chain connects TRBV2 to TRBJ1-2; TRBD1 is a possible D gene (5 bases). Germline values: CDR1 SNHLY, CDR2 FYNNEI. With 6 bases removed from V and 4 bases from J, the gap between germline ends came to 9 bases. This CDR3 is 12 amino acids long. CDR3 sequence: CASSAGIYGYTF. For the CDR3, the DNA is TGTGCCAGCAGCGCAGGGATCTATGGCTACACCTTC.